The 14 T cell receptor beta chains reported below all come from one sample, sequenced in a study of blood T cell repertoires in COVID-19 (dated by TCRdb to 2019 to 2021). Receptor amplification or capture employed the immunoSEQ multiplex PCR assay. TCRdb retrieved this table from immuneACCESS and kept in-frame rearrangements only. Not all clones are present; in checked studies, unresolved V genes account for under half, and no reason is known for the remainder. Recorded for this sample are around 300,000 clones; about 90% of them occurred a single time. 5% of the sample is held by the ten biggest clonotypes. The sequenced material came from PBMCs or T cells enriched from blood (not recorded which). These receptor sequences come from a man aged 25-40 years who had recovered from COVID-19.

The rearrangement links TRBV18 to TRBJ2-3; 8 bases are shared with TRBD1. V was clipped by 4 bases and J by 2 bases; unmatched bases: 5. Germline CDR1 KGHSH, CDR2 LQKENI. The CDR3 is 15 residues long. The CDR3 sequence: CASSLGTGDTDTQYF. The CDR3 bases are TGTGCCAGCTCACTCGGGACAGGCGACACAGATACGCAGTATTTT.

The rearrangement joins TRBV4-1 to TRBJ1-3, with D possibly being TRBD1 (6 bases). Germline V CDR1 and CDR2: MGHRA, YSYEKL. The CDR3 extends over 16 amino acids. The V end lost 0 bases, the J end lost 8 bases, and 17 bases lay between the germline ends. The CDR3 spells CASSQEWARGLDTIYF. Written as DNA, the CDR3 is TGCGCCAGCAGCCAAGAATGGGCCAGGGGATTGGACACCATATATTTT.

The chain has TRBV3-1 (or the pseudogene TRBV3-2) and TRBJ1-4; a possible D gene is TRBD1 (5 bases). CDR3 size: 14 residues. In germline, CDR1 is LGHDT, CDR2 YNNKEL (reference sequence). Trimming removed 4 bases at V and 1 base at J, with 7 bases between. The CDR3 protein is CASSLRGTNEKLFF. CDR3 bases: TGTGCCAGCAGCCTTAGGGGAACTAATGAAAAACTGTTTTTT.

The CDR3 spells CASSPRRSTDTQYF. The CDR3 region has the DNA TGTGCCAGCAGTCCCCGCAGGTCCACAGATACGCAGTATTTT. This rearrangement joins TRBV6-2 or TRBV6-3 to TRBJ2-3; D uncertain. The CDR3 is made up of 14 amino acids. CDR1 and CDR2 from the germline V gene are MNHEY and SVGEGT. Trimming left V 5 bases short and J 2 bases short, with 11 bases between.

The J gene is TRBJ2-7, the V gene TRBV27, with D possibly being TRBD1 (6 bases). The CDR3 spans 14 residues. Germline V gives CDR1 MNHEY, CDR2 SMNVEV (reference sequence). V was cut by 5 bases and J by 0 bases, with 11 bases left in between. The CDR3 sequence: CASSPGQFSYEQYF. The CDR3 DNA reads TGTGCCAGCAGTCCAGGACAGTTCTCCTACGAGCAGTACTTC.

The chain joins TRBV10-3 to TRBJ2-7; TRBD1 aligns across 8 bases. The V gene's germline CDR1 is ENHRY and CDR2 SYGVKD. Trimming took 3 bases from V and 5 from J; bases not matched to a gene: 9. The CDR3 runs 15 residues. The CDR3 reads CAISDPGQAVDEQYF. In DNA form, the CDR3 reads TGTGCCATCAGTGATCCGGGACAGGCCGTCGACGAGCAGTACTTC.

This chain's CDR3 is CASSPHSPWSGGAWETQYF. DNA of the CDR3: TGTGCCAGCAGTCCCCATTCCCCTTGGAGCGGGGGGGCCTGGGAGACCCAGTACTTC. The chain recombines TRBV6-6 with TRBJ2-5; 10 bases line up with TRBD2. The CDR3 extends over 19 amino acids. V gave up 5 bases and J gave up 5 bases; unmatched junction bases: 20. CDR1 and CDR2 from the germline V gene are MNHNY and SVGAGI (reference sequence).

In the case of this clone: The identical CDR3 is also encoded by other nucleotide sequences in the sample. The chain carries TRBV7-2 and TRBJ2-1, with D unclear. With 2 bases removed from V and 1 base from J, the gap between germline ends came to 6 bases. Looked up from germline, CDR1 is SGHTA and CDR2 is FQGNSA. The CDR3 has 14 amino acids. The DNA for the CDR3 is TGTGCCAGCAGCTTACCCGGTTCCTACAATGAGCAGTTCTTC. Translation gives CASSLPGSYNEQFF.

V usage is TRBV5-1 and J usage is TRBJ2-7; TRBD2 aligns across 7 bases. This CDR3 spans 16 amino acids. Germline values: CDR1 SGHRS, CDR2 YFSETQ. Trimming cost V 0 bases and J 3 bases; bases outside gene matches: 9. The chain's CDR3 is CASSLDLERGFYEQYF. In DNA form, the CDR3 reads TGCGCCAGCAGCTTGGATCTGGAGCGGGGATTCTACGAGCAGTACTTC.

The genes are TRBV10-3 and TRBJ1-2; 7 bases match TRBD1. There are 13 residues in the CDR3. CDR1 is ENHRY, CDR2 SYGVKD, per germline. Losses at the gene ends were 0 bases for V and 8 bases for J; bases not matched to a gene: 3. CDR3 nucleotides: TGTGCCATCAGTGAGTCGAGACAGGGAGGCTACACCTTC. This gives the protein CAISESRQGGYTF.

This chain links TRBV12-3 or TRBV12-4 with TRBJ1-2; D unclear. The CDR3 has 11 residues. V gave up 5 bases and J gave up 7 bases, with 8 bases separating them. The CDR3 DNA follows: TGTGCCAGCAGTCCTGGAGGTGGCTACACCTTC. It specifies CASSPGGGYTF.

The chain employs TRBV5-8 and TRBJ1-1, with 9 nucleotides matching TRBD1. Unmatched junction bases numbered 7, after V lost 4 bases and J lost 6 bases. This CDR3 region has 14 residues. CDR1 SGHTS and CDR2 YDEGEE come from the germline V gene. The CDR3 reads CASSLPGQGAEAFF. CDR3 DNA sequence: TGTGCCAGCAGCCTACCGGGACAGGGCGCTGAAGCTTTCTTT.

As DNA, the CDR3 is TGTGCCAGCAGCTTCGGGACAGATAATTCACCCCTCCACTTT. It specifies CASSFGTDNSPLHF. The gene calls are TRBV13 and TRBJ1-6; 7 bases match TRBD1. This CDR3 contains 14 residues. Germline loops: CDR1 PRHDT, CDR2 FYEKMQ (reference sequence). The V and J ends lost 3 bases and 5 bases, in that order; junction bases with no gene match: 1.

This chain connects TRBV4-2 to TRBJ1-6, with TRBD1 matching over 10 bases. After removal of 6 bases from V and 6 bases from J, the junction contained 2 bases not matched to a gene. The CDR3 length is 14 residues. Germline V gene lookup returns CDR1 LGHNA and CDR2 YNFKEQ. CDR3 in DNA: TGTGCCAGCAGGCGGACAGGGGGTAATTCACCCCTCCACTTT. Translated: CASRRTGGNSPLHF.